The 32 T cell receptor beta chains listed next were all sequenced from one sample in a study of T cells in Graves' hyperthyroidism and ophthalmopathy (dated by TCRdb to about 2019). The receptor library was made with multiplex PCR. Sequencing relied on an Illumina HiSeq 2000. Amplification of TCR beta CDR3 regions was carried out from RNA transcripts. The first round of RT-PCR for the TCR CDR3 was performed with the HTBI primer set and the Qiagen OneStep RT-PCR kit. Through fastp at Q25 and MiXCR, TCRdb rebuilt clones from the public reads, retaining in-frame beta chains. One record per CDR3 amino acid sequence lists the most common genes and DNA. Across this sample there are 40,000 to 60,000 distinct CDR3 sequences, with about 53% seen only once. The top ten clones comprise under 35% of the sample. Sequencing was performed on peripheral blood or thyroid tissue (not recorded which). These receptor sequences come from a man between 18 and 35 years old with Graves' hyperthyroidism.

By proportion, this clonotype is medium-sized (0.01 to 0.1%). The chain employs TRBV20-1 and TRBJ2-7; TRBD2 matches 9 bases. V was clipped by 2 bases and J by 6 bases; unmatched bases: 8. This CDR3 spans 14 amino acids. Germline CDR1 DFQATT, CDR2 SNEGSKA (reference sequence). CDR3 bases: TGCAGTGCTAGAACCTTTAGCGGGAGTTTCGAGCAGTACTTC. This encodes CSARTFSGSFEQYF.

The chain couples TRBV7-9 to TRBJ1-6, with D hard to call. CDR3 size: 13 residues. The germline V gene has CDR1 SEHNR and CDR2 FQNEAQ (reference sequence). Trimming removed 1 base from V and 6 bases from J, with 4 bases in between. Here the CDR3 DNA reads TGTGCCAGCAGCTTAGTCGTTAATTCACCCCTCCACTTT. Its protein is CASSLVVNSPLHF.

This clonotype counts as medium-sized (0.01 to 0.1%). V usage is TRBV7-2 and J usage is TRBJ1-6, with TRBD1 matching over 7 bases. CDR3 length: 13 residues. Losses at the gene ends were 4 bases for V and 16 bases for J; bases not matched to a gene: 10. Germline V gene data show CDR1 as SGHTA and CDR2 as FQGNSA. The CDR3, as DNA: TGTGCCAGCAGCTCCGTTGAAGCAGGGGGGCTCCACTTT. It translates to CASSSVEAGGLHF. Supplemented by reference TRBV7-2 and TRBJ1-6, the full variable domain reads GAGVSQSPSNKVTEKGKDVELRCDPISGHTALYWYRQSLGQGLEFLIYFQGNSAPDKSGLPSDRFSAERTGGSVSTLTIQRTQQEDSAVYLCASSSVEAGGLHFGNGTRLTVT.

As to this clonotype: Its ends do not fully match the called genes, so a read error is possible. The CDR3 spells CASGLNRQGANEEYF. CDR3 DNA sequence: TGTGCCAGCGGCTTAAACCGACAGGGGGCGAACGAGGAGTACTTC. The chain combines TRBV7-2 with TRBJ2-7; 10 bases are shared with TRBD1. Germline-derived CDR1 and CDR2 are SGHTA and FQGNSA. The CDR3 runs 15 residues. The full variable domain, completed using reference TRBV7-2 and TRBJ2-7, is GAGVSQSPSNKVTEKGKDVELRCDPISGHTALYWYRQSLGQGLEFLIYFQGNSAPDKSGLPSDRFSAERTGGSVSTLTIQRTQQEDSAVYLCASGLNRQGANEEYFGPGTRLTVT.

The chain couples TRBV24-1 to TRBJ2-5; D perhaps matches TRBD2 (6 bases). The CDR3 length is 12 residues. In germline, CDR1 is KGHDR, CDR2 SFDVKD. Trimming shortened V by 12 bases and J by 5 bases, and 15 bases separated the two germline ends. The DNA for the CDR3 is TGTGCCTCCCCGGGCCGGGGGGAGACCCAGTACTTC. This encodes CASPGRGETQYF.

This clonotype was counted at least ten times. V and J are TRBV4-3 and TRBJ2-7, with 8 bases aligning to TRBD1. Germline-derived CDR1 and CDR2 are LGHNA and YSLEER. CDR3 size: 15 residues. J was trimmed by 3 bases and V by 5 bases; bases with no gene match: 9. CDR3 in DNA: TGCGCCAGCAGCTTAAACAGGGGGTACCTCTACGAGCAGTACTTC. The encoded protein is CASSLNRGYLYEQYF.

Regarding this clonotype: One end of the junction does not line up with germline, which may come from a read error. This sequence joins TRBV5-4 and TRBJ1-2; 7 bases match TRBD1. Germline V gives CDR1 SGHNT, CDR2 YYREEE (reference sequence). This CDR3 comprises 13 residues. CDR3 DNA: TGCACCAGCAGCGAGACAGGGAACTATGGCTACACCTTC. Its protein product is CTSSETGNYGYTF.

The rearrangement joins TRBV7-2 to TRBJ2-2; TRBD2 matches at 9 bases. Germline lookup yields CDR1 SGHTA and CDR2 FQGNSA. The CDR3 extends over 14 amino acids. V lost 2 bases, J lost 5 bases, and 0 bases stayed unmatched. The CDR3 loop is CASSLLAGTGELFF. In nucleotides, the CDR3 is TGTGCCAGCAGCTTACTAGCGGGAACCGGGGAGCTGTTTTTT.

The J gene is TRBJ2-7, the V gene TRBV6-1, with D perhaps matching TRBD2 (6 bases). CDR1 is MNHNS and CDR2 is SASEGT in the germline V gene. Trimming removed 10 bases from V and 2 bases from J, with 12 bases in between. The CDR3 spans 12 residues. The chain's CDR3 is CATGGLTYEQYF. CDR3 DNA: TGTGCCACCGGGGGACTCACCTACGAGCAGTACTTC.

This rearrangement joins TRBV20-1 to TRBJ2-7; D is uncertain. The germline CDR1 and CDR2 sequences are DFQATT and SNEGSKA (reference sequence). There are 13 residues in the CDR3. V shed 5 bases and J shed 4 bases, with 15 bases lying between them. For the CDR3, the DNA is TGCAGTGCTGCCGACACTCGGCGGTACGAGCAGTACTTC. Protein product: CSAADTRRYEQYF.

The chain links TRBV10-3 to TRBJ2-5; 7 positions match TRBD1. In germline, CDR1 is ENHRY, CDR2 SYGVKD. V shed 6 bases and J 4 bases; nucleotides not matched to a gene: 8. The CDR3 runs 14 residues. CDR3 residues: CAIRTDKGAETQYF. CDR3 in DNA: TGTGCCATCAGAACAGATAAGGGGGCAGAGACCCAGTACTTC.

This clonotype was recorded many times. The rearrangement uses TRBV12-5 and TRBJ2-3; D is undetermined. Germline V gene lookup returns CDR1 LGHNT and CDR2 FRNRAP. Trimming pared 6 bases from V and 6 bases from J, leaving 10 bases between. The length of the CDR3 is 12 residues. The CDR3 DNA reads TGTGCTAGTGGCCCCGGCCACGATACGCAGTATTTT. Its translation is CASGPGHDTQYF.

V is TRBV5-1 and J is TRBJ1-2; D may be TRBD1 (5 bases). The CDR3 totals 14 residues. The V gene's germline CDR1 is SGHRS and CDR2 YFSETQ. Trimming removed 4 bases at V and 8 bases at J, with 18 bases between. The CDR3 region has the DNA TGCGCCAGCAGCCTACTCGACAGCTTACACGGCTACACCTTC. Protein product: CASSLLDSLHGYTF.

There are many counts of this clonotype. This rearrangement joins TRBV18 to TRBJ1-5; 8 positions match TRBD1. Per germline, CDR1 KGHSH and CDR2 LQKENI. J lost 2 bases, V lost 1 base, and 4 bases had no gene match. The CDR3 covers 16 residues. CDR3 nucleotides: TGTGCCAGCTCACCACTGGGACAGGTGGGCAATCAGCCCCAGCATTTT. Translation gives CASSPLGQVGNQPQHF.

This clonotype was detected a few times. CDR3 protein: CASSSTERKVQETQYF. CDR3 nucleotide sequence: TGTGCCAGCAGCTCCACAGAACGGAAGGTCCAAGAGACCCAGTACTTC. The chain combines TRBV13 with TRBJ2-5; D gene ambiguous. Germline V lookup: CDR1 PRHDT, CDR2 FYEKMQ (reference sequence). The CDR3 spans 16 residues. V lost 4 bases and J 1 base, leaving 16 bases between the germline ends.

This clonotype was counted at least ten times. The gene calls are TRBV7-2 and TRBJ1-5; 11 bases match TRBD1. The CDR3 totals 15 residues. Trimming removed 3 bases from V and 7 bases from J; junction bases left unmatched: 5. The germline V gene has CDR1 SGHTA and CDR2 FQGNSA. CDR3 residues: CASSFGGTGGQPQHF. CDR3 DNA sequence: TGTGCCAGCAGCTTTGGGGGGACAGGGGGACAGCCCCAGCATTTT. The complete variable domain, with remaining parts taken from reference TRBV7-2 and TRBJ1-5, reads GAGVSQSPSNKVTEKGKDVELRCDPISGHTALYWYRQSLGQGLEFLIYFQGNSAPDKSGLPSDRFSAERTGGSVSTLTIQRTQQEDSAVYLCASSFGGTGGQPQHFGDGTRLSIL.

The J gene is TRBJ2-7, the V gene TRBV7-9; 9 bases match TRBD1. Germline-derived CDR1 and CDR2 are SEHNR and FQNEAQ (reference sequence). Unmatched junction bases numbered 0, after V lost 5 bases and J lost 1 base. The CDR3 sequence is 13 residues long. The chain's CDR3 is CASSGTGSYEQYF. The CDR3 coding sequence is TGTGCCAGCAGCGGGACAGGGTCCTACGAGCAGTACTTC.

This clonotype was detected only a few times. The chain recombines TRBV14 with TRBJ2-7, with 11 positions matching TRBD2. V dropped 1 base and J dropped 6; count of bases not matched to a gene: 5. The CDR3 contains 15 residues. The germline CDR1 and CDR2 sequences are SGHDN and FVKESK. The CDR3 sequence: CASSQGGLAVGEQYF. CDR3 bases: TGTGCCAGCAGCCAAGGGGGACTAGCGGTTGGCGAGCAGTACTTC. Full variable domain (rest looked up from reference TRBV14 and TRBJ2-7): EAGVTQFPSHSVIEKGQTVTLRCDPISGHDNLYWYRRVMGKEIKFLLHFVKESKQDESGMPNNRFLAERTGGTYSTLKVQPAELEDSGVYFCASSQGGLAVGEQYFGPGTRLTVT.

The gene calls are TRBV20-1 and TRBJ2-6; 10 bases line up with TRBD1. Germline V gene lookup returns CDR1 DFQATT and CDR2 SNEGSKA (reference sequence). Germline trimming cut 6 bases from V and 0 bases from J; bases unmatched to any gene: 8. This CDR3 region has 17 residues. The CDR3 nucleotides read TGCAGTGCCAAGACAGGGGGCTCATTCTCTGGGGCCAACGTCCTGACTTTC. Translated, it gives CSAKTGGSFSGANVLTF.

The V call is TRBV7-8, the J call TRBJ1-5; D gene uncertain. The V gene's germline CDR1 is SGHVS and CDR2 FQNEAQ. With 5 bases removed from V and 2 bases from J, the gap between germline ends came to 7 bases. The CDR3 contains 13 residues. The CDR3 region has the DNA TGTGCCAGCAGCGGGGTCGGCAATCAGCCCCAGCATTTT. This encodes CASSGVGNQPQHF. The full variable domain, in which reference TRBV7-8 and TRBJ1-5 provide the parts outside the CDR3, is GAGVSQSPRYKVAKRGQDVALRCDPISGHVSLFWYQQALGQGPEFLTYFQNEAQLDKSGLPSDRFFAERPEGSVSTLKIQRTQQEDSAVYLCASSGVGNQPQHFGDGTRLSIL.

This clonotype was seen a handful of times. The chain employs TRBV7-7 and TRBJ2-2; D assignment may be TRBD1 or TRBD2 (5 bases each). The V gene lost 10 bases and the J gene lost 6 bases, with 9 bases spanning the gap. The germline V gene encodes CDR1 SSHAT and CDR2 FNYEAQ (reference sequence). CDR3 size: 11 residues. CDR3 sequence (DNA): TGTGCCACCGGGGCGGCCGGGGAGCTGTTTTTT. Translating gives CATGAAGELFF. The whole variable domain, filled in from reference TRBV7-7 and TRBJ2-2, reads GAGVSQSPRYKVTKRGQDVTLRCDPISSHATLYWYQQALGQGPEFLTYFNYEAQPDKSGLPSDRFSAERPEGSISTLTIQRTEQRDSAMYRCATGAAGELFFGEGSRLTVL.

This clonotype has only a few counts. The chain recombines TRBV2 with TRBJ2-5, with D perhaps TRBD1 or TRBD2 (5 bases each). Germline V gene lookup returns CDR1 SNHLY and CDR2 FYNNEI. The CDR3 is made up of 14 amino acids. The ends were cut back, 6 bases at V and 6 bases at J, with 17 bases in the middle. CDR3 amino acids: CASRRETRGKTQYF. As DNA, the CDR3 is TGTGCCAGCAGGAGGGAGACGAGGGGCAAGACCCAGTACTTC.

V gene TRBV4-3 combines with J gene TRBJ2-7, with D unresolved. V dropped 0 bases and J dropped 2 bases, with 5 bases sitting between them. The germline V gene has CDR1 LGHNA and CDR2 YSLEER. This CDR3 comprises 13 residues. Here the CDR3 DNA reads TGCGCCAGCAGCCAAGATCTGGCCTACGAGCAGTACTTC. Its protein product is CASSQDLAYEQYF.

The gene calls are TRBV9 and TRBJ1-6; the match to TRBD1 covers 10 bases. The CDR3 is 15 amino acids. The germline V gene encodes CDR1 SGDLS and CDR2 YYNGEE. J was trimmed by 10 bases and V by 1 base; bases with no gene match: 5. The CDR3 loop reads CASSVKDRGLSPLHF. CDR3 nucleotides: TGTGCCAGCAGCGTAAAAGACAGGGGGCTATCACCCCTCCACTTT.

V usage is TRBV20-1 and J usage is TRBJ2-5; the match to TRBD2 covers 10 bases. V lost 7 bases and J lost 2; bases outside the gene matches: 7. CDR1 is DFQATT and CDR2 is SNEGSKA in the germline V gene (reference sequence). This CDR3 region has 14 residues. In nucleotides, the CDR3 is TGCAGTGTGCGGACTAGCGGAGCACAAGAGACCCAGTACTTC. It translates to CSVRTSGAQETQYF.

The CDR3, as DNA: TGTGCCTGGAGTAGGGGCGGGGGGATCAATCAGCCCCAGCATTTT. It specifies CAWSRGGGINQPQHF. The chain uses TRBV30 and TRBJ1-5, with TRBD1 as a possible D gene (5 bases). Per the germline V gene, CDR1 is GTSNPN and CDR2 is SVGIG (reference sequence). The CDR3 contains 15 residues. The V and J ends lost 2 bases and 3 bases respectively, with 14 bases between them.

The chain combines TRBV20-1 with TRBJ2-5; TRBD2 might be the D (8 bases). This CDR3 is built from 14 residues. The V end was cut by 3 bases, the J end by 5 bases, with 16 bases between. From germline, CDR1 is DFQATT and CDR2 SNEGSKA (reference sequence). The CDR3 DNA reads TGCAGTGCTAGTCGGCGGGAGGACAGGGAGACCCAGTACTTC. The encoded protein is CSASRREDRETQYF.

This clonotype was counted a few times. The CDR3 region is CASSRRTSGGYEQYF. The CDR3 DNA is TGTGCCAGCAGTCGGAGGACTAGCGGGGGCTACGAGCAGTACTTC. This chain joins TRBV6-1 and TRBJ2-7; TRBD2 matches at 13 bases. The germline CDR1 and CDR2 sequences are MNHNS and SASEGT. The CDR3 contains 15 residues. J gave up 3 bases and V 5 bases, and 4 bases lay outside the gene matches.

The V and J genes are TRBV29-1 and TRBJ2-7; 9 bases match TRBD2. Germline V gives CDR1 SQVTM, CDR2 ANQGSEA. V shed 6 bases, J shed 0 bases, and the junction held 9 bases outside the gene matches. This CDR3 has 15 residues. The CDR3 here is CSVRPGTSISYEQYF. Here the CDR3 DNA reads TGCAGCGTGAGGCCCGGGACTAGCATCTCCTACGAGCAGTACTTC.

This chain links TRBV20-1 with TRBJ1-6, with 8 bases fitting TRBD1. Germline values: CDR1 DFQATT, CDR2 SNEGSKA (reference sequence). The CDR3 runs 14 residues. Trimming took 7 bases from V and 7 from J; bases not matched to a gene: 9. The CDR3 bases are TGCAGTGGGGGTCAGGGGGCCTGGAATTCACCCCTCCACTTT. Its protein product is CSGGQGAWNSPLHF.

This clonotype was observed at least ten times. This chain joins TRBV5-1 and TRBJ2-7; no firm D call. With 2 bases removed from V and 7 bases from J, the gap between germline ends came to 10 bases. CDR3 length equals 12 residues. Germline CDR1 is SGHRS and CDR2 is YFSETQ. The CDR3 loop is CASSLDLGEQYF. The CDR3, as DNA: TGCGCCAGCAGCTTAGACTTGGGGGAGCAGTACTTC.

In the case of this clonotype: The junction and the germline gene differ at one end; a read error may be behind it. The V gene is TRBV29-1, the J gene TRBJ2-7; a possible D gene is TRBD2 (6 bases). The germline CDR1 and CDR2 sequences are SQVTM and ANQGSEA. The CDR3 spans 13 residues. In DNA, the CDR3 is TGCAGCTTGACGGGGGATCCTTTGTACGAACAGTACTTC. As protein: CSLTGDPLYEQYF.